Shown below are 30 T cell receptor beta chains from a single sample sequenced in a study of blood T cell repertoires in COVID-19. Profiled with immunoSEQ multiplex PCR; TCRdb holds only in-frame clones, not every one. The sample yields 100,000 or so clones, around 92% seen once. The specimen sequenced was peripheral blood. These receptors originate from a woman in her fifties or sixties with active COVID-19.

The chain uses TRBV29-1 and TRBJ1-1; weak D call: TRBD1 (5 bases). The CDR3 is 13 residues long. The germline V and J ends were trimmed by 3 bases and 1 base, with 9 bases remaining between them. Germline CDR1 and CDR2: SQVTM and ANQGSEA. The CDR3 coding sequence is TGCAGCGTTGATAAGGACAAGAACACTGAAGCTTTCTTT. This gives the protein CSVDKDKNTEAFF.

The chain recombines TRBV24-1 with TRBJ2-3; 7 bases are shared with TRBD1. Germline loops: CDR1 KGHDR, CDR2 SFDVKD. V lost 10 bases and J lost 4; bases outside the gene matches: 10. The CDR3 extends over 14 amino acids. This chain's CDR3 is CATSDRVKSDTQYF. The CDR3 DNA reads as TGTGCCACGTCCGACAGGGTAAAGTCAGATACGCAGTATTTT.

This sequence joins TRBV18 and TRBJ2-3; 9 bases map to TRBD1. V shed 2 bases and J 4 bases; nucleotides not matched to a gene: 7. This CDR3 region has 16 residues. Germline CDR1 is KGHSH and CDR2 is LQKENI. The CDR3 protein is CASSPGQGYSADTQYF. The CDR3, as DNA: TGTGCCAGCTCACCAGGACAGGGGTATTCCGCAGATACGCAGTATTTT.

V gene TRBV19 combines with J gene TRBJ2-5, with a possible D match to TRBD1 (6 bases). V was cut by 4 bases and J by 6 bases, with 18 bases left in between. The CDR3 length is 15 residues. Looked up from germline, CDR1 is LNHDA and CDR2 is SQIVND (reference sequence). The CDR3 region is CASSTGAGYPKTQYF. CDR3 nucleotide sequence: TGTGCCAGTAGTACAGGGGCAGGGTACCCGAAGACCCAGTACTTC.

The CDR3 here is CASSQPGLGITGELFF. CDR3 DNA sequence: TGTGCCAGCAGCCAGCCGGGACTAGGGATCACCGGGGAGCTGTTTTTT. The chain is built from TRBV3-1 (or the pseudogene TRBV3-2) and TRBJ2-2; the match to TRBD2 covers 8 bases. CDR3 length: 16 amino acids. V lost 3 bases, J lost 4 bases, and 7 bases stayed unmatched. The germline gives CDR1 LGHDT, CDR2 YNNKEL (reference sequence).

CDR3 in DNA: TGTGCCAGCAGCCAAGATACATTGGCAGGTTCACCCCTCCACTTT. Amino acids: CASSQDTLAGSPLHF. The chain employs TRBV14 and TRBJ1-6; the D is unclear. V lost 0 bases and J lost 9, with 12 bases in between. CDR1 and CDR2 from the germline V gene are SGHDN and FVKESK. CDR3 length: 15 amino acids.

This clone came up once. This rearrangement joins TRBV6-6 to TRBJ1-5; D gene uncertain. The CDR3 contains 13 residues. V lost 0 bases and J 4 bases, leaving 4 bases between the germline ends. Germline V gene sequence: CDR1 MNHNY, CDR2 SVGAGI (reference sequence). The CDR3, as DNA: TGTGCCAGCAGTTACTCTCGGAATCAGCCCCAGCATTTT. Protein sequence: CASSYSRNQPQHF.

This chain connects TRBV6-5 to TRBJ2-1; TRBD2 agrees at 10 bases. This CDR3 region has 16 residues. V dropped 4 bases and J dropped 2; count of bases not matched to a gene: 5. Germline V gene sequence: CDR1 MNHEY, CDR2 SVGAGI. The CDR3 bases are TGTGCCAGCAGTTCCCTAGCGGGAGTCGCCTACAATGAGCAGTTCTTC. As protein: CASSSLAGVAYNEQFF.

The V call is TRBV6-6, the J call TRBJ1-2, with 9 bases identical to TRBD1. This CDR3 is 14 amino acids long. Germline V CDR1 and CDR2: MNHNY, SVGAGI (reference sequence). V shed 7 bases, J shed 3 bases, and the junction held 6 bases outside the gene matches. DNA for the CDR3: TGTGCCAGCAAACCGGGACAGGGATACTATGGCTACACCTTC. Protein product: CASKPGQGYYGYTF.

This clone came up a few times. The chain employs TRBV4-2 and TRBJ2-5; 10 bases agree with TRBD1. Trimming at V came to 2 bases and at J to 5 bases, leaving 11 bases not matched to a gene. The CDR3 loop spans 17 amino acids. Germline lookup yields CDR1 LGHNA and CDR2 YNFKEQ. The CDR3: CASSQPGTGDVRETQYF. The CDR3 DNA sequence: TGTGCCAGCAGCCAACCCGGGACAGGGGATGTGAGGGAGACCCAGTACTTC.

This clone came up once. The V call is TRBV11-2, the J call TRBJ1-1; possible D gene TRBD1, 5 bases. This CDR3 region has 17 residues. Germline CDR1 SGHAT, CDR2 FQNNGV. Trimming cost V 6 bases and J 0 bases, with 20 bases left between them. The CDR3 nucleotides read TGTGCCAGCAGATTGGCCGTGTGGGGGGGGGTGAACACTGAAGCTTTCTTT. Translating gives CASRLAVWGGVNTEAFF.

This clone was counted once. This sequence joins TRBV10-2 and TRBJ2-2, with 10 bases that match TRBD2. This CDR3 region has 14 residues. In germline, CDR1 is WSHSY, CDR2 SAAADI. V was pared by 7 bases and J by 5 bases, with 4 bases of the junction left unmatched. The CDR3 region has the DNA TGCGCCAGCATCAGACTAGCGGGTACCGGGGAGCTGTTTTTT. Residues: CASIRLAGTGELFF.

The CDR3 loop reads CAISQAGQSNYGYTF. The CDR3 coding sequence is TGTGCCATCAGTCAGGCAGGCCAGTCTAACTATGGCTACACCTTC. V is TRBV10-3 and J is TRBJ1-2, with D unclear. CDR3 length: 15 amino acids. The germline V gene encodes CDR1 ENHRY and CDR2 SYGVKD. Trimming took off 5 bases at V and 0 bases at J, with 13 bases between the two ends.

V gene TRBV19 combines with J gene TRBJ2-7; the D gene is possibly TRBD1 (7 bases). The germline V gene has CDR1 LNHDA and CDR2 SQIVND (reference sequence). The V and J ends lost 7 bases and 8 bases respectively, with 12 bases between them. The CDR3 is made up of 11 amino acids. CDR3 sequence (DNA): TGTGCCAGTATGGGGGGACAGCAGCAGTACTTC. This translates into CASMGGQQQYF.

The V call is TRBV5-4, the J call TRBJ1-6; 7 bases are a match to TRBD1. This CDR3 region has 16 residues. Trimming at V came to 0 bases and at J to 6 bases, leaving 6 bases not matched to a gene. Per the germline V gene, CDR1 is SGHNT and CDR2 is YYREEE (reference sequence). Here the CDR3 reads CASSLGTGAPNSPLHF. CDR3 coding DNA: TGTGCCAGCAGCTTGGGGACAGGAGCTCCTAATTCACCCCTCCACTTT.

The chain joins TRBV6-4 to TRBJ2-3; the match to TRBD2 covers 11 bases. This CDR3 is built from 15 residues. Germline-derived CDR1 and CDR2 are MRHNA and SNTAGT. Losses at the gene ends were 6 bases for V and 4 bases for J; bases not matched to a gene: 6. CDR3: CASSRTSGLPDTQYF. The CDR3 nucleotides read TGTGCCAGCAGCCGGACTAGCGGGTTACCAGATACGCAGTATTTT.

V gene TRBV18 combines with J gene TRBJ2-7; 8 positions match TRBD1. After removal of 3 bases from V and 7 bases from J, the junction contained 8 bases not matched to a gene. CDR1 is KGHSH, CDR2 LQKENI, per germline. CDR3 length: 14 residues. The CDR3 reads CASSPGQGAGEQYF. The CDR3 DNA reads TGTGCCAGCTCACCTGGCCAGGGGGCTGGGGAGCAGTACTTC.

The chain carries TRBV11-2 and TRBJ1-1; a possible D gene is TRBD1 (5 bases). V lost 0 bases, J lost 2 bases, and 10 bases lay in between. The CDR3 totals 15 residues. CDR1 and CDR2 from the germline V gene are SGHAT and FQNNGV. This CDR3 is CASSLEPGYNTEAFF. In nucleotides, the CDR3 is TGTGCCAGCAGCTTAGAGCCAGGGTATAACACTGAAGCTTTCTTT.

The V gene is TRBV27, the J gene TRBJ2-3; D may be TRBD2 (5 bases). V was trimmed by 7 bases and J by 6 bases, leaving 17 bases between them. Germline assignment: CDR1 MNHEY and CDR2 SMNVEV (reference sequence). The CDR3 is 14 amino acids. Written as DNA, the CDR3 is TGTGCCAGCACCAGGAGGCAGTCGGGGGATACGCAGTATTTT. It yields the protein CASTRRQSGDTQYF.

V and J are TRBV25-1 and TRBJ2-1; D might be TRBD1 (5 bases). Trimming left V 6 bases short and J 7 bases short, with 13 bases between. CDR3 length equals 13 residues. Germline lookup yields CDR1 MGHDK and CDR2 SYGVNS. The CDR3 nucleotides are TGTGCCAGCAGCCCCGTAGGGGTTAATGAGCAGTTCTTC. Its translation is CASSPVGVNEQFF.

This clone was found once. The chain links TRBV19 to TRBJ2-5; D is perhaps TRBD1 (5 bases). This CDR3 is built from 14 residues. V lost 3 bases, J lost 1 base, and 9 bases lay in between. Germline V gives CDR1 LNHDA, CDR2 SQIVND (reference sequence). As DNA, the CDR3 is TGTGCCAGTAGTATCCGAAGGGGCCAAGAGACCCAGTACTTC. This encodes CASSIRRGQETQYF.

The chain joins TRBV19 to TRBJ2-6; possibly TRBD1 for D (5 bases). Trimming shortened V by 7 bases and J by 2 bases, and 12 bases separated the two germline ends. The CDR3 is 15 amino acids. Germline V gene sequence: CDR1 LNHDA, CDR2 SQIVND (reference sequence). The CDR3 DNA sequence: TGTGCCAGTACAGGGTCAGAGGCTGGGGCCAACGTCCTGACTTTC. Amino acid sequence: CASTGSEAGANVLTF.

V usage is TRBV10-3 and J usage is TRBJ2-1; 10 nucleotides align to TRBD1. From germline, CDR1 is ENHRY and CDR2 SYGVKD. J gave up 4 bases and V 6 bases, and 6 bases lay outside the gene matches. This CDR3 region has 15 residues. The CDR3 DNA is TGTGCCATCAGGGGGGACAGGGGACTATACAATGAGCAGTTCTTC. The encoded protein is CAIRGDRGLYNEQFF.

This chain connects TRBV6-5 to TRBJ1-5; possible D gene TRBD1, 5 bases. V was shortened by 0 bases and J by 2 bases, with 8 bases between the two germline ends. The CDR3 length is 15 residues. In germline, CDR1 is MNHEY, CDR2 SVGAGI. This CDR3 reads CASSYSTGGNQPQHF. In nucleotides, the CDR3 is TGTGCCAGCAGTTACTCGACGGGGGGCAATCAGCCCCAGCATTTT.

This chain connects TRBV16 to TRBJ1-2; 8 bases line up with TRBD1. J was trimmed by 0 bases and V by 4 bases; bases with no gene match: 4. CDR1 is KGHSY, CDR2 FQNENV, per germline. This CDR3 has 15 amino acids. The CDR3 sequence: CASSRGQASNYGYTF. In nucleotides, the CDR3 is TGTGCCAGCAGCCGGGGACAGGCATCTAACTATGGCTACACCTTC.

The V gene is TRBV5-1, the J gene TRBJ1-2, with TRBD1 matching over 12 bases. J was trimmed by 4 bases and V by 0 bases; bases with no gene match: 13. This CDR3 comprises 19 residues. Germline CDR1 is SGHRS and CDR2 is YFSETQ. The CDR3 protein is CASSLAVRDRGLNVYGYTF. The CDR3 region has the DNA TGCGCCAGCAGCTTGGCCGTCCGGGACAGGGGGCTCAACGTCTATGGCTACACCTTC.

The J gene is TRBJ1-1, the V gene TRBV6-2 or TRBV6-3; a weak D match, TRBD1 (5 bases). Per the germline V gene, CDR1 is MNHEY and CDR2 is SVGEGT. The CDR3 consists of 13 residues. With 0 bases removed from V and 8 bases from J, the gap between germline ends came to 10 bases. Here the CDR3 DNA reads TGTGCCAGCAGTTACTCCTGGGGGGTCGAAGCTTTCTTT. Its translation is CASSYSWGVEAFF.

This chain links TRBV6-6 with TRBJ2-2; a possible D gene is TRBD2 (6 bases). Looked up from germline, CDR1 is MNHNY and CDR2 is SVGAGI (reference sequence). V lost 0 bases to trimming and J lost 5 bases, with 13 bases between them. The CDR3 extends over 16 amino acids. The CDR3 DNA sequence: TGTGCCAGCAGTTACTCGAAAACGGGGGAAACCGGGGAGCTGTTTTTT. Amino acids: CASSYSKTGETGELFF.

The chain recombines TRBV7-3 with TRBJ2-7; the match to TRBD1 covers 8 bases. The CDR3 spans 14 residues. V was pared by 2 bases and J by 2 bases, with 2 bases of the junction left unmatched. Germline CDR1 SGHTA, CDR2 FQGTGA. CDR3 sequence: CASSLGTGTYEQYF. The CDR3 region has the DNA TGTGCCAGCAGCTTAGGGACAGGAACCTACGAGCAGTACTTC.

The CDR3 here is CASSLGRVVGQGNEKLFF. The CDR3, as DNA: TGTGCCAGCAGCTTAGGGAGGGTCGTGGGACAGGGGAATGAAAAACTGTTTTTT. The chain uses TRBV7-8 and TRBJ1-4; 10 bases align to TRBD1. V lost 1 base and J lost 5; bases outside the gene matches: 10. Germline CDR1 reads SGHVS; CDR2 reads FQNEAQ. CDR3 length: 18 amino acids.